One TCR beta chain is described in this entry. The antigen remains unidentified. This sample is drawn from a study of T cell responses to AZD1222 COVID-19 vaccine. Regarding the study as a whole: The breadth and depth of Spike-specific TCRs increased once two AZD1222 doses had been given.

Sequenced by immunoSEQ multiplex PCR; TCRdb stores in-frame clones only, minus some. The sample has 90,000 to 150,000 clones, approximately 87% seen once; the top ten hold roughly 3.5%. CDR1 and CDR2 (germline): SEHNR, FQNEAQ (reference sequence). V was clipped by 2 bases and J by 6 bases; unmatched bases: 3. The CDR3 contains 14 residues. V is TRBV7-9 and J is TRBJ2-2; 7 bases agree with TRBD2. This clonotype was sampled from an adult in good health. This specimen was peripheral blood, taken on day 0 of AZD1222 vaccination. The CDR3 here is CASSLTRGAGELFF. For the CDR3, the DNA is TGTGCCAGCAGCTTAACTCGGGGGGCCGGGGAGCTGTTTTTT.